These 13 T cell receptor beta chains came from one sample sequenced in a study of blood T cell repertoires in COVID-19. The repertoire was sequenced with immunoSEQ multiplex PCR; TCRdb's copy has only in-frame clones and lacks some. This table has under 30,000 clones, about 80% appearing once. Sequenced input: peripheral blood. The receptors were sampled from a woman aged 70 to 79 with acute or convalescent COVID-19.

This chain uses TRBV6-2 or TRBV6-3 with TRBJ1-2; 9 bases line up with TRBD1. V was pared by 6 bases and J by 4 bases, with 12 bases of the junction left unmatched. Germline V gene lookup returns CDR1 MNHEY and CDR2 SVGEGT. The CDR3 is 16 residues long. The CDR3 sequence: CASSPSRTGAVYGYTF. The CDR3 region has the DNA TGTGCCAGCAGCCCATCTCGGACAGGGGCTGTCTATGGCTACACCTTC.

In its sample, this clone was seen once. The CDR3 loop is CASSAGVRTDTQYF. Written as DNA, the CDR3 is TGTGCCAGTAGTGCGGGGGTACGCACAGATACGCAGTATTTT. The V call is TRBV19, the J call TRBJ2-3, with 7 positions matching TRBD2. CDR1 is LNHDA, CDR2 SQIVND, per germline (reference sequence). J was trimmed by 1 base and V by 5 bases; bases with no gene match: 3. CDR3 length equals 14 residues.

V gene TRBV5-1 combines with J gene TRBJ1-1; D may be TRBD1 (6 bases). This CDR3 comprises 16 residues. Germline CDR1 SGHRS, CDR2 YFSETQ. V dropped 0 bases and J dropped 4 bases, with 16 bases sitting between them. CDR3 coding DNA: TGCGCCAGCAGCTTGGCTGTGATGGGGGCTGGCACTGAAGCTTTCTTT. Its translation: CASSLAVMGAGTEAFF.

V gene TRBV11-2 combines with J gene TRBJ1-2; TRBD1 matches at 10 bases. The CDR3 runs 15 residues. Looked up from germline, CDR1 is SGHAT and CDR2 is FQNNGV. Unmatched junction bases numbered 9, after V lost 5 bases and J lost 6 bases. This CDR3 is CASSLQTGGFDGYTF. The CDR3 DNA follows: TGTGCCAGCAGCCTACAGACAGGGGGCTTCGATGGCTACACCTTC.

CDR3 residues: CASTLPGGLAGGNEQFF. The CDR3 nucleotides read TGTGCCAGCACTCTCCCCGGTGGACTAGCGGGGGGAAATGAGCAGTTCTTC. This chain connects TRBV7-2 to TRBJ2-1; 14 bases align to TRBD2. The trim removed 7 bases at V and 7 bases at J, leaving 12 bases unmatched. There are 17 residues in the CDR3. The germline V gene has CDR1 SGHTA and CDR2 FQGNSA.

The chain has TRBV18 and TRBJ2-7; D may be TRBD1 (5 bases). Germline V gives CDR1 KGHSH, CDR2 LQKENI. V shed 6 bases and J shed 6 bases, with 15 bases lying between them. The CDR3 extends over 13 amino acids. CDR3 residues: CASSDQGRGEQYF. The CDR3 DNA reads TGTGCCAGCTCGGATCAGGGAAGGGGCGAGCAGTACTTC. Supplemented by reference TRBV18 and TRBJ2-7, the full variable domain reads NAGVMQNPRHLVRRRGQEARLRCSPMKGHSHVYWYRQLPEEGLKFMVYLQKENIIDESGMPKERFSAEFPKEGPSILRIQQVVRGDSAAYFCASSDQGRGEQYFGPGTRLTVT.

The J gene is TRBJ2-5, the V gene TRBV4-2; 9 bases are shared with TRBD2. CDR3 length equals 16 residues. Trimming removed 0 bases from V and 4 bases from J; junction bases left unmatched: 6. The germline CDR1 and CDR2 sequences are LGHNA and YNFKEQ. CDR3 sequence (DNA): TGTGCCAGCAGCCAAGAAGCGGGGGGATTTGTAGAGACCCAGTACTTC. This translates into CASSQEAGGFVETQYF.

The V gene is TRBV28, the J gene TRBJ2-7, with 8 nucleotides matching TRBD2. Unmatched junction bases numbered 7, after V lost 6 bases and J lost 0 bases. Germline V gene sequence: CDR1 MDHEN, CDR2 SYDVKM. This CDR3 comprises 15 residues. DNA of the CDR3: TGTGCCAGCAGCCAAAGCGGGAGTAGCTCCTACGAGCAGTACTTC. It encodes CASSQSGSSSYEQYF.

This clone appeared a single time. The chain is built from TRBV19 and TRBJ2-7, with D perhaps matching TRBD2 (5 bases). CDR3 length: 13 amino acids. V was clipped by 6 bases and J by 7 bases, with 16 bases between them. Germline CDR1 reads LNHDA; CDR2 reads SQIVND (reference sequence). Here the CDR3 reads CASSPEGSREQYF. The CDR3 region has the DNA TGTGCCAGTAGCCCTGAGGGAAGTAGGGAGCAGTACTTC.

The chain employs TRBV7-8 and TRBJ2-3, with TRBD2 identical over 13 bases. This CDR3 has 17 amino acids. V trimming: 5 bases; J trimming: 5 bases; junction bases outside the gene matches: 10. Germline loops: CDR1 SGHVS, CDR2 FQNEAQ. The CDR3 is CASSPWTSGSMRDTQYF. The DNA of the CDR3 is TGTGCCAGCAGCCCTTGGACTAGCGGGAGTATGAGAGATACGCAGTATTTT.

V is TRBV25-1 and J is TRBJ2-7; D ambiguous. CDR1 is MGHDK and CDR2 is SYGVNS in the germline V gene. With 3 bases removed from V and 6 bases from J, the gap between germline ends came to 9 bases. The CDR3 is 12 amino acids. In DNA form, the CDR3 reads TGTGCCAGCAGTGATGGAGTCGGCGAGCAGTACTTC. It encodes CASSDGVGEQYF.

The chain couples TRBV7-2 to TRBJ1-1; TRBD1 aligns across 7 bases. Germline values: CDR1 SGHTA, CDR2 FQGNSA. CDR3 length: 12 amino acids. The V segment lost 2 bases and the J segment 7 bases; nucleotides outside the gene matches: 1. This CDR3 reads CASSLYRGEAFF. CDR3 nucleotides: TGTGCCAGCAGCTTATACAGGGGTGAAGCTTTCTTT.

This clone was seen a few times. The V and J genes are TRBV4-3 and TRBJ1-4; perhaps TRBD1 as D (6 bases). The germline gives CDR1 LGHNA, CDR2 YSLEER. Trimming cost V 1 base and J 8 bases, with 17 bases left between them. The CDR3 is 16 residues long. The CDR3 region is CASSQGNRAGEEKLFF. Here the CDR3 DNA reads TGCGCCAGCAGCCAAGGGAACAGGGCAGGGGAAGAAAAACTGTTTTTT.